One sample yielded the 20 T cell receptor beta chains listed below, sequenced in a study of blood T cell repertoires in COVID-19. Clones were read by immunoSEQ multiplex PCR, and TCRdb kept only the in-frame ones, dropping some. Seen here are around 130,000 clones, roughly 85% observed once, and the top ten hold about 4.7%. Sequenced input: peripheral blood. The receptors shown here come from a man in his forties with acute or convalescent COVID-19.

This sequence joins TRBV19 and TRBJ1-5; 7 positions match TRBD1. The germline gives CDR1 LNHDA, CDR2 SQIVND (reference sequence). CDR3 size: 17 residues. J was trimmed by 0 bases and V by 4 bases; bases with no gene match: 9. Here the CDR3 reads CASSKGAGHSSNQPQHF. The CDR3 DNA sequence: TGTGCCAGTAGTAAGGGGGCTGGACATTCTAGCAATCAGCCCCAGCATTTT.

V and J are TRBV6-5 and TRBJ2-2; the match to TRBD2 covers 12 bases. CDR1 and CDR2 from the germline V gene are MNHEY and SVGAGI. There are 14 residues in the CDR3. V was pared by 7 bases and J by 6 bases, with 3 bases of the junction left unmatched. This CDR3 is CASTLAGGPGELFF. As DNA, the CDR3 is TGTGCCAGCACACTAGCGGGGGGACCCGGGGAGCTGTTTTTT.

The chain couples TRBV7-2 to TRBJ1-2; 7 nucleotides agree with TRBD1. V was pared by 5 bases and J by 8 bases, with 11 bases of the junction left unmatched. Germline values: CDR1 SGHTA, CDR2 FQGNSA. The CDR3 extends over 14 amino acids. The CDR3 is CASSLGQSRGGYTF. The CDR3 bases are TGTGCCAGCAGCCTGGGACAGTCGCGTGGAGGCTACACCTTC.

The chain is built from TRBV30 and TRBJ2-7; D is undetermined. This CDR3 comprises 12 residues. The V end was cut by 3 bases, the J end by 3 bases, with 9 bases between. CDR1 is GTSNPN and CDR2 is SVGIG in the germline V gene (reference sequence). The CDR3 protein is CAWSPIHYEQYF. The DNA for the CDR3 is TGTGCCTGGAGCCCCATACACTACGAGCAGTACTTC.

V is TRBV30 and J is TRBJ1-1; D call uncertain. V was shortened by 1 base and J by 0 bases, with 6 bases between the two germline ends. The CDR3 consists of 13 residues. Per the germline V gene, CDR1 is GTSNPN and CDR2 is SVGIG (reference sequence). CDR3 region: CAWSGQVNTEAFF. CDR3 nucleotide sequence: TGTGCCTGGAGTGGGCAAGTGAACACTGAAGCTTTCTTT.

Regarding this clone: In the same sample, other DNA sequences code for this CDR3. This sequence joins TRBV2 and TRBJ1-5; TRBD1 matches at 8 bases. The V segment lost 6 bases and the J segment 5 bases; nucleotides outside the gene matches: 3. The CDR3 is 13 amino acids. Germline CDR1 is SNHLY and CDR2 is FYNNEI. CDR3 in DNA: TGTGCCAGCAGCCCACAGGGGGATCAGCCCCAGCATTTT. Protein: CASSPQGDQPQHF.

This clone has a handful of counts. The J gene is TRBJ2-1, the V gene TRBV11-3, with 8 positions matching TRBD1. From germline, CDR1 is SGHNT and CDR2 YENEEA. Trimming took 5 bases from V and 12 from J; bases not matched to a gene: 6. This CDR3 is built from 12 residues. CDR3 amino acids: CASSPGQGRQFF. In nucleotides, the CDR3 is TGTGCCAGCAGCCCAGGACAGGGACGGCAGTTCTTC.

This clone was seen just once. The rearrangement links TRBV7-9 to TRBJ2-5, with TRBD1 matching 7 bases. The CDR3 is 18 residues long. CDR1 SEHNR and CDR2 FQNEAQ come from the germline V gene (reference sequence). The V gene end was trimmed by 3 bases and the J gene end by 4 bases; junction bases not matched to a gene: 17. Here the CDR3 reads CASSFAWGTRDSRETQYF. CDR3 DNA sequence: TGTGCCAGCAGCTTTGCTTGGGGGACCCGGGACAGTAGAGAGACCCAGTACTTC.

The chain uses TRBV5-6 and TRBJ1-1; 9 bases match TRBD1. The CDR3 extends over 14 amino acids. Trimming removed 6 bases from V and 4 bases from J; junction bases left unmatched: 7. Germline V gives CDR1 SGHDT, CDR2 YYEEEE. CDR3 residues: CASIIQGAGTEAFF. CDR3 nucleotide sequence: TGTGCCAGCATTATACAGGGGGCAGGCACTGAAGCTTTCTTT.

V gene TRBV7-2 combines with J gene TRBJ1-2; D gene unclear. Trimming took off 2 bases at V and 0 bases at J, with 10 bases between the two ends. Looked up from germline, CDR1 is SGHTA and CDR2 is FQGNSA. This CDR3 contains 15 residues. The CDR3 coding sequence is TGTGCCAGCAGCTTACTCCCCGGGTCTAACTATGGCTACACCTTC. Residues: CASSLLPGSNYGYTF.

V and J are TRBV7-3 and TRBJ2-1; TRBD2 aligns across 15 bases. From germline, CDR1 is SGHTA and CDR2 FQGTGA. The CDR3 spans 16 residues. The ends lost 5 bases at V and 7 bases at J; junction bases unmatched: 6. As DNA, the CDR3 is TGTGCCAGCAGCCAAACCGGGACTAGCGGGAGGAATGAGCAGTTCTTC. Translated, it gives CASSQTGTSGRNEQFF.

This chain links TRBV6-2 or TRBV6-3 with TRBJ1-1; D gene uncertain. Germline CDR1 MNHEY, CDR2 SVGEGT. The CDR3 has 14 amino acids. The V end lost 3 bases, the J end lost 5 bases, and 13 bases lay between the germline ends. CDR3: CASSYQVAGTEAFF. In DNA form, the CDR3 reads TGTGCCAGCAGTTATCAAGTAGCGGGGACTGAAGCTTTCTTT.

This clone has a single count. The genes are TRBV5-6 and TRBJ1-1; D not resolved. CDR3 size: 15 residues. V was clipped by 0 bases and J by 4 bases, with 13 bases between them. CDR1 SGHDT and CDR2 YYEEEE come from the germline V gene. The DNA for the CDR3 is TGTGCCAGCAGCTTGGGGCGGGCCTGGAGCACTGAAGCTTTCTTT. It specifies CASSLGRAWSTEAFF. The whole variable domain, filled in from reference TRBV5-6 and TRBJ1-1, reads DAGVTQSPTHLIKTRGQQVTLRCSPKSGHDTVSWYQQALGQGPQFIFQYYEEEERQRGNFPDRFSGHQFPNYSSELNVNALLLGDSALYLCASSLGRAWSTEAFFGQGTRLTVV.

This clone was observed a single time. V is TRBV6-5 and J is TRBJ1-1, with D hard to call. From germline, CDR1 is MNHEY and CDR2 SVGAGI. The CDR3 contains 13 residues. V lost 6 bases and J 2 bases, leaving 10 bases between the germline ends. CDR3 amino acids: CASRSTVNTEAFF. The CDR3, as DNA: TGTGCCAGCAGGTCCACAGTAAACACTGAAGCTTTCTTT.

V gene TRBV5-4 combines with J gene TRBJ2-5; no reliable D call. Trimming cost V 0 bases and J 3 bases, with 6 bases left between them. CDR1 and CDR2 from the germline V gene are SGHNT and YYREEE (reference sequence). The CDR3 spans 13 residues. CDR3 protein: CASSLVGEETQYF. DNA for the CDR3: TGTGCCAGCAGCTTGGTAGGAGAAGAGACCCAGTACTTC.

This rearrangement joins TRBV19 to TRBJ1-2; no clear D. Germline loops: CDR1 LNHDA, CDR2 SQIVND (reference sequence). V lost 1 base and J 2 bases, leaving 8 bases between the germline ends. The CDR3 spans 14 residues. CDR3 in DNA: TGTGCCAGTAGTATAGGCACTACCAACTATGGCTACACCTTC. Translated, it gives CASSIGTTNYGYTF.

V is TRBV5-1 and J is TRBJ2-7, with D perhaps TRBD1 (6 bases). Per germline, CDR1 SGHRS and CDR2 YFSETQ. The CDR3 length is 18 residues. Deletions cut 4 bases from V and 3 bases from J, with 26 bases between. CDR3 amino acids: CASSQIRPTGLFYYEQYF. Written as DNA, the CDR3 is TGCGCCAGCAGCCAGATTAGGCCGACAGGACTGTTTTACTACGAGCAGTACTTC.

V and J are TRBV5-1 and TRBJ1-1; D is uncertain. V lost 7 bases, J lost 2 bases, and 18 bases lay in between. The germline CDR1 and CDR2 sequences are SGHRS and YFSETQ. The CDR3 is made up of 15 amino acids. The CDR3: CASSQGGRDNTEAFF. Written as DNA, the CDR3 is TGCGCCAGCTCCCAAGGAGGTCGCGACAACACTGAAGCTTTCTTT.

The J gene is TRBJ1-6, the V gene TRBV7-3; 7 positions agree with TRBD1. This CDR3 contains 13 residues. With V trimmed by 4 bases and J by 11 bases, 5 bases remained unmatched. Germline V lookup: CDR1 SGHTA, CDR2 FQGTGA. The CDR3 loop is CASSYDRDTPLHF. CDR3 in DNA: TGTGCCAGCAGCTACGACAGGGATACACCCCTCCACTTT.

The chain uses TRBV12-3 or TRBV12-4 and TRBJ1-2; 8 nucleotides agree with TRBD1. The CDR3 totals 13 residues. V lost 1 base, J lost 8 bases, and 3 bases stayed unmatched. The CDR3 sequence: CASSLGTGRGYTF. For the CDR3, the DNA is TGTGCCAGCAGTTTAGGGACAGGGAGGGGCTACACCTTC.